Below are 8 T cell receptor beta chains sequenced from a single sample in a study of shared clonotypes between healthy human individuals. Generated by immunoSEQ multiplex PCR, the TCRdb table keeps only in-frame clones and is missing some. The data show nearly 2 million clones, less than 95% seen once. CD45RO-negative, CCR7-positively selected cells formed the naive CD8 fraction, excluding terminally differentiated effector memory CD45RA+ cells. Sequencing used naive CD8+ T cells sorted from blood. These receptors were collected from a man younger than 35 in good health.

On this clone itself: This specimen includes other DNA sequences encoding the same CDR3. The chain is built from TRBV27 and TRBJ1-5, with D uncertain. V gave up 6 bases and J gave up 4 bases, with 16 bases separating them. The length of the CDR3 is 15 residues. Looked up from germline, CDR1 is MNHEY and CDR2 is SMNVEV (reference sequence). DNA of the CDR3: TGTGCCAGCAGCTTTGGCGGGGTGGGAAATCAGCCCCAGCATTTT. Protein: CASSFGGVGNQPQHF.

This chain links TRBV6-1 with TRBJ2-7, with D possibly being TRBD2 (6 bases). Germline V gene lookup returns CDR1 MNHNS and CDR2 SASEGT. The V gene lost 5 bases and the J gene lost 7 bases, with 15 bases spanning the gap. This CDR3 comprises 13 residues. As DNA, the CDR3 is TGTGCCAGCAGTTTGAGACTTGGGAGGGAGCAGTACTTC. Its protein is CASSLRLGREQYF.

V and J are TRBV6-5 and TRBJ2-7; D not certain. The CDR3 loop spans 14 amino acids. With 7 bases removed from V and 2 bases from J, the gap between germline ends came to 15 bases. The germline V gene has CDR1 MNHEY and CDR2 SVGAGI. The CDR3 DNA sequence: TGTGCCAGCAATAAACGCGACACCCCCTACGAGCAGTACTTC. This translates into CASNKRDTPYEQYF.

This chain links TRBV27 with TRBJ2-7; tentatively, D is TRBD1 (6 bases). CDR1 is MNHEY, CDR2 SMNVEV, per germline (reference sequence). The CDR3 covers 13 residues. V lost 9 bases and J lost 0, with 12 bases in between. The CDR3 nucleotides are TGTGCCAGTCGGGACAAGTACTCCTACGAGCAGTACTTC. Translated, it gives CASRDKYSYEQYF.

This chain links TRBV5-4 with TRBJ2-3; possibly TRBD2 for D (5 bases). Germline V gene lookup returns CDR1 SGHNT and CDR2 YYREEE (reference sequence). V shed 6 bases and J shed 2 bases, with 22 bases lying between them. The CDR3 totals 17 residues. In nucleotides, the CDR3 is TGTGCCAGCATGGAGAAGGGAGCCTCACGGGACACAGATACGCAGTATTTT. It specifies CASMEKGASRDTDTQYF.

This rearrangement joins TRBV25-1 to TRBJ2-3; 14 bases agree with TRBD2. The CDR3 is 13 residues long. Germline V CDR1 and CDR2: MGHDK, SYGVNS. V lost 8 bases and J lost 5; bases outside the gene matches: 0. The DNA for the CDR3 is TGTGCCAGCGGACTAGCGGGGGGAGATACGCAGTATTTT. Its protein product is CASGLAGGDTQYF.

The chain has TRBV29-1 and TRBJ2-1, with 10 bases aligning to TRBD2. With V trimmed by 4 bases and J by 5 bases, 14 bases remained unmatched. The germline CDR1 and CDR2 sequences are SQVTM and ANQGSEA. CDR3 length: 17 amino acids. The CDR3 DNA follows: TGCAGCGTTGCCGGGACTAGCGTACCACTGGGGAACAATGAGCAGTTCTTC. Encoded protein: CSVAGTSVPLGNNEQFF.

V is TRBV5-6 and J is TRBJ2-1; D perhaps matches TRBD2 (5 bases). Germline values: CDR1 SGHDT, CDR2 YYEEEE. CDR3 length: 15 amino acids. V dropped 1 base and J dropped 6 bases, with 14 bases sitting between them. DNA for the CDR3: TGTGCCAGCAGCTTGCTTTTAGCAGCGGCCAATGAGCAGTTCTTC. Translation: CASSLLLAAANEQFF. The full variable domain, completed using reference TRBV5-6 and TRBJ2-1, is DAGVTQSPTHLIKTRGQQVTLRCSPKSGHDTVSWYQQALGQGPQFIFQYYEEEERQRGNFPDRFSGHQFPNYSSELNVNALLLGDSALYLCASSLLLAAANEQFFGPGTRLTVL.